What follows are 18 T cell receptor beta chains derived from one specimen sequenced in a study of tumor-infiltrating lymphocytes in localized non-small cell lung cancer (dated by TCRdb to about 2021). Libraries were prepared through the immunoSEQ multiplex PCR assay. The table was pulled from immuneACCESS by TCRdb, which kept in-frame rearrangements only. Such tables lose some clones; where checked, under half of the loss comes from unresolved V genes, and the rest has no known cause. Across this sample there are 15,000 or so clones, with over 35% seen only once. The ten top clones hold around 16% of the sample. The sequencing sample was made of lung tumor tissue. The source of these receptors is a human donor with non-small cell lung cancer.

The chain carries TRBV5-5 and TRBJ1-6; D is uncertain. The V end lost 7 bases, the J end lost 0 bases, and 5 bases lay between the germline ends. The CDR3 is 13 amino acids. The germline V gene has CDR1 SGHKS and CDR2 YYEKEE (reference sequence). The CDR3 here is CASEGSYNSPLHF. As DNA, the CDR3 is TGTGCCAGCGAAGGCTCCTATAATTCACCCCTCCACTTT.

The chain combines TRBV28 with TRBJ1-4, with D maybe TRBD1 (6 bases). The CDR3 is 12 amino acids. Germline V gives CDR1 MDHEN, CDR2 SYDVKM. V lost 9 bases to trimming and J lost 8 bases, with 13 bases between them. CDR3 sequence reads: CASTQGIEKLFF. In DNA, the CDR3 is TGTGCCAGTACACAGGGAATAGAAAAACTGTTTTTT.

The chain employs TRBV27 and TRBJ2-7, with 10 bases fitting TRBD2. The J segment lost 1 base and the V segment lost 4 bases, leaving 4 bases of the junction unmatched. This CDR3 has 15 amino acids. The germline gives CDR1 MNHEY, CDR2 SMNVEV (reference sequence). This CDR3 reads CASSSGTSDSYEQYF. Written as DNA, the CDR3 is TGTGCCAGCAGTTCTGGGACTAGCGATTCCTACGAGCAGTACTTC.

This clone was recorded at least ten times. The chain's CDR3 is CASSSPGTGVGYGYTF. CDR3 nucleotide sequence: TGTGCCAGCAGTTCGCCCGGGACAGGGGTTGGCTATGGCTACACCTTC. The chain combines TRBV25-1 with TRBJ1-2, with 10 bases that match TRBD1. This CDR3 comprises 16 residues. Germline V gene data show CDR1 as MGHDK and CDR2 as SYGVNS. Trimming removed 5 bases from V and 4 bases from J; junction bases left unmatched: 10.

This clone was picked up a small number of times. The rearrangement joins TRBV7-3 to TRBJ2-5; 9 bases fit TRBD2. V shed 5 bases, J shed 5 bases, and the junction held 9 bases outside the gene matches. Germline assignment: CDR1 SGHTA and CDR2 FQGTGA. This CDR3 is 15 amino acids long. CDR3 loop: CASSPTGAGGETQYF. In DNA form, the CDR3 reads TGTGCCAGCAGCCCAACAGGGGCGGGGGGGGAGACCCAGTACTTC.

The table lists this clone with a few counts. Compared with germline, one end of the junction differs, possibly owing to a read error. The chain employs TRBV7-3 and TRBJ1-1; D is possibly TRBD1 (5 bases). Germline V lookup: CDR1 SGHTA, CDR2 FQGTGA. CDR3 length equals 13 residues. The CDR3 bases are TGTGCCAGCGGTACAGGCTCGAACATTGAAGCTTTCTTT. Translation: CASGTGSNIEAFF.

The chain links TRBV18 to TRBJ2-5, with 12 bases matching TRBD1. Looked up from germline, CDR1 is KGHSH and CDR2 is LQKENI. The CDR3 contains 15 residues. Unmatched junction bases numbered 5, after V lost 4 bases and J lost 5 bases. Here the CDR3 reads CASSLRDRGLETQYF. Here the CDR3 DNA reads TGTGCCAGCTCACTCCGGGACAGGGGGCTGGAGACCCAGTACTTC. The full variable domain, completed using reference TRBV18 and TRBJ2-5, is NAGVMQNPRHLVRRRGQEARLRCSPMKGHSHVYWYRQLPEEGLKFMVYLQKENIIDESGMPKERFSAEFPKEGPSILRIQQVVRGDSAAYFCASSLRDRGLETQYFGPGTRLLVL.

This rearrangement joins TRBV6-6 to TRBJ1-5; 7 bases match TRBD1. The CDR3 totals 12 residues. CDR1 and CDR2 (germline): MNHNY, SVGAGI (reference sequence). J gave up 6 bases and V 6 bases, and 2 bases lay outside the gene matches. In nucleotides, the CDR3 is TGTGCCAGCAGGACAGGGAGTCAGCCCCAGCATTTT. Translated, it gives CASRTGSQPQHF.

This clone occurred once. The chain carries TRBV6-1 and TRBJ1-1; 9 bases align to TRBD1. The CDR3 has 14 amino acids. Germline CDR1 and CDR2: MNHNS and SASEGT. Unmatched junction bases numbered 4, after V lost 5 bases and J lost 3 bases. CDR3 in DNA: TGTGCCAGCAGTCAAGACAGGGGGGACACTGAAGCTTTCTTT. Its protein is CASSQDRGDTEAFF.

This chain joins TRBV6-5 and TRBJ2-7; 11 bases fit TRBD2. The CDR3 contains 15 residues. Trimming removed 4 bases from V and 2 bases from J; junction bases left unmatched: 4. Germline V CDR1 and CDR2: MNHEY, SVGAGI. The CDR3 DNA is TGTGCCAGCAGTTCCCTTAGCGGGGGGGCCTACGAGCAGTACTTC. The encoded protein is CASSSLSGGAYEQYF.

V gene TRBV6-5 combines with J gene TRBJ2-7; TRBD1 or TRBD2 may be the D gene (5 bases each). Germline-derived CDR1 and CDR2 are MNHEY and SVGAGI. Trimming stripped 5 bases from V and 7 bases from J, with 12 bases between. This CDR3 comprises 12 residues. The CDR3 loop reads CASSQGPGEQYF. The DNA of the CDR3 is TGTGCCAGCAGTCAGGGTCCGGGGGAGCAGTACTTC.

This clone was seen a single time. This chain uses TRBV5-6 with TRBJ1-5; no clear D gene. Germline V lookup: CDR1 SGHDT, CDR2 YYEEEE. Trimming cost V 2 bases and J 7 bases, with 16 bases left between them. The CDR3 consists of 15 residues. The CDR3 loop is CASSLLLRRRQPQHF. CDR3 in DNA: TGTGCCAGCAGCTTACTTCTTAGGCGCCGGCAGCCCCAGCATTTT. Looking up the rest from reference TRBV5-6 and TRBJ1-5 gives the full variable domain: DAGVTQSPTHLIKTRGQQVTLRCSPKSGHDTVSWYQQALGQGPQFIFQYYEEEERQRGNFPDRFSGHQFPNYSSELNVNALLLGDSALYLCASSLLLRRRQPQHFGDGTRLSIL.

A single count supports this clone. The chain has TRBV5-6 and TRBJ2-7, with 12 bases matching TRBD1. The CDR3 has 16 residues. Germline values: CDR1 SGHDT, CDR2 YYEEEE. V was clipped by 3 bases and J by 3 bases; unmatched bases: 7. CDR3 coding DNA: TGTGCCAGCAGCTGGAGGGGGACAGGGGGCATCTACGAGCAGTACTTC. The encoded protein is CASSWRGTGGIYEQYF.

This clone was seen once. This chain connects TRBV6-5 to TRBJ1-4; 12 bases are a match to TRBD1. V trimming: 10 bases; J trimming: 7 bases; junction bases outside the gene matches: 7. Germline lookup yields CDR1 MNHEY and CDR2 SVGAGI. The CDR3 runs 14 residues. Written as DNA, the CDR3 is TGTGCCATCAGGGGGACAGGGGGCACTGAAAAACTGTTTTTT. Translation gives CAIRGTGGTEKLFF.

This chain connects TRBV30 to TRBJ1-1; 8 nucleotides match TRBD1. The CDR3 is 12 amino acids. V lost 7 bases, J lost 5 bases, and 6 bases stayed unmatched. CDR1 is GTSNPN, CDR2 SVGIG, per germline (reference sequence). CDR3 region: CALAGGATEAFF. The CDR3 DNA sequence: TGTGCCTTAGCAGGGGGCGCAACTGAAGCTTTCTTT. Based on the CDR3 plus reference TRBV30 and TRBJ1-1, the full variable domain is SQTIHQWPATLVQPVGSPLSLECTVEGTSNPNLYWYRQAAGRGLQLLFYSVGIGQISSEVPQNLSASRPQDRQFILSSKKLLLSDSGFYLCALAGGATEAFFGQGTRLTVV.

The genes are TRBV6-6 and TRBJ2-1; 10 bases line up with TRBD1. Germline trimming cut 10 bases from V and 7 bases from J; bases unmatched to any gene: 7. The CDR3 loop spans 13 amino acids. Germline values: CDR1 MNHNY, CDR2 SVGAGI (reference sequence). The CDR3 nucleotides are TGTGCCATCAGGCCGGGACAGGGGAATGAGCAGTTCTTC. It yields the protein CAIRPGQGNEQFF.

The chain combines TRBV5-3 with TRBJ2-2, with 8 positions matching TRBD1. TRBV5-3 is designated an ORF whose function remains uncertain. The CDR3 totals 15 residues. The J segment lost 5 bases and the V segment lost 8 bases, leaving 11 bases of the junction unmatched. In DNA, the CDR3 is TGTGCCAGCTCCCGGCGGACAGGGAGGACCGGGGAGCTGTTTTTT. This codes for CASSRRTGRTGELFF.

The V and J genes are TRBV19 and TRBJ2-5, with D possibly TRBD2 on 6 matching bases. V was pared by 7 bases and J by 3 bases, with 12 bases between. Germline V lookup: CDR1 LNHDA, CDR2 SQIVND (reference sequence). The CDR3 contains 13 residues. The CDR3: CASNGGIEETQYF. CDR3 nucleotide sequence: TGTGCCAGTAACGGGGGTATAGAAGAGACCCAGTACTTC.